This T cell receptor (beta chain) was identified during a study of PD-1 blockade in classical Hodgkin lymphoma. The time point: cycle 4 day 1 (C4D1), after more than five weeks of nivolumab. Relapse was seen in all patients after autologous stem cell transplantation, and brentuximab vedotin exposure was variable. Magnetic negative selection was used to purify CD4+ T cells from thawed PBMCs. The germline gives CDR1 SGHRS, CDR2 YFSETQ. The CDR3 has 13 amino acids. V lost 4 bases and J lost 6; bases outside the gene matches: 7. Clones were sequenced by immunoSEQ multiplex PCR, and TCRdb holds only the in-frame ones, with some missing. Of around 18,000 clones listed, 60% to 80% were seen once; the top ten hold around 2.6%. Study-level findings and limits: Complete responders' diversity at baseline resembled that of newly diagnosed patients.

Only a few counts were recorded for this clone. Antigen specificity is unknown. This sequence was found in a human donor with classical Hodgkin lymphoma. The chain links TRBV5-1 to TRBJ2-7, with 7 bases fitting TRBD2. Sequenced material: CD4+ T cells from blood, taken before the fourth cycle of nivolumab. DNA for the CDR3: TGCGCCAGCAGCGACGGGTGGGGGGGCGAGCAGTACTTC. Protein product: CASSDGWGGEQYF.